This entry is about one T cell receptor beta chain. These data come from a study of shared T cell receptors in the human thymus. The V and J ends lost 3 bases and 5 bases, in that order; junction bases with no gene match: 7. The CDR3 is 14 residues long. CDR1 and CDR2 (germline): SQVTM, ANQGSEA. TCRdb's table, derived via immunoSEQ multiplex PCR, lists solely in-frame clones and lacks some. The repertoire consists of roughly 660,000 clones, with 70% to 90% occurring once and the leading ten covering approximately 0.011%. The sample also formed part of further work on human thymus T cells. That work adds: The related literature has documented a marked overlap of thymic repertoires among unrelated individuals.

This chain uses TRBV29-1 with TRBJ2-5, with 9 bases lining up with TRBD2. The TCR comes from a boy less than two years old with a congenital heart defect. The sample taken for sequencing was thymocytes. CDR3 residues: CSVELIAGEETQYF. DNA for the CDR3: TGCAGCGTTGAGCTCATAGCGGGGGAGGAGACCCAGTACTTC.